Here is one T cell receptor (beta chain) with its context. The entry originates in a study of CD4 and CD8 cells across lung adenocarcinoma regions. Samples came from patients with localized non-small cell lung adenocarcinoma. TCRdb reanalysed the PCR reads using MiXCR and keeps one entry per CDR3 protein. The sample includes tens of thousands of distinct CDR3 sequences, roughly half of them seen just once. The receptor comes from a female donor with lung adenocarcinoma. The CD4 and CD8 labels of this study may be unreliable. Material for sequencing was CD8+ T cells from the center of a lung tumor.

The DNA of the CDR3 is TGCGCGGGCAGAGGGCGCCGAGACAAAGAGACGCAGTACTTC. Translating gives CAGRGRRDKETQYF. The chain employs TRBV10-1 and TRBJ2-3; D may be TRBD2 (5 bases). The end of the DNA is better explained by TRBJ2-7, so the J call may be wrong. CDR1 and CDR2 from the germline V gene are WNHNN and SYGVQD (reference sequence). The CDR3 is 14 residues long.